This T cell receptor beta chain was observed in a study of shared T cell receptors in the human thymus. The CDR3 consists of 16 residues. After removal of 0 bases from V and 4 bases from J, the junction contained 6 bases not matched to a gene. In germline, CDR1 is LGHNA, CDR2 YNFKEQ. TCRdb's table, derived via immunoSEQ multiplex PCR, lists solely in-frame clones and lacks some. The repertoire holds over 65,000 clones, about 96% seen once, with less than 0.04% in the top ten. The sample comprised thymocytes. The chain uses TRBV4-2 and TRBJ1-2; 9 bases are shared with TRBD1. The receptor's source is a human donor. The CDR3 region is CASSQDREGQGYGYTF. DNA of the CDR3: TGTGCCAGCAGCCAAGATCGGGAGGGACAGGGCTATGGCTACACCTTC.